This T cell receptor (beta chain) was documented in a study of cytomegalovirus exposure and HLA in healthy donors. In the study overall: Genotyping of 400 or so donors showed that over 80% belonged to the Caucasian-associated ancestry cluster. General study findings and limits: Most CMV-associated TCR beta chains were later found to appear HLA-restricted.

Comment on this clone: Its antigen is as yet unknown.

Each donor was nominally healthy when sampled (though unrecorded immune exposures were likely). Trimming left V 2 bases short and J 8 bases short, with 9 bases between. Germline CDR1 is MGHDK and CDR2 is SYGVNS. CDR3 length: 12 amino acids. The PCR ran on 60 Vbeta and 13 Jbeta primers. TCRdb's copy holds only in-frame clones and misses some; the assay was immunoSEQ multiplex PCR. In total, the table holds about 79,000 clones. The J gene is TRBJ1-1, the V gene TRBV25-1; D unresolved. The sequence was collected from a man aged 25-45 years in good health and CMV-seronegative. Sequencing was done on a sample of PBMCs. In nucleotides, the CDR3 is TGTGCCAGCAGTGAACTCACTGAGGAAGCTTTCTTT. It yields the protein CASSELTEEAFF.